The 23 T cell receptor beta chains below all came from one sample that was sequenced in a study of CD8 T cells in ankylosing spondylitis (dated by TCRdb to 2016 to 2017). The paper's findings and limits, for the study overall: A TCR beta motif of seven or eight highly homologous amino acid variants appeared characteristic of blood from ankylosing spondylitis patients.

Preparation of the library involved 5' RACE. TCRdb lists the instrument as Illumina HiSeq 2500. TCRdb reran the public reads through fastp at Q25 and MiXCR, keeping productive beta chains. CDR3 protein duplicates are merged, each entry listing the most common genes and DNA. Here the sample has 750,000 to 850,000 distinct CDR3 sequences; about 10% occur a single time. The ten largest clones add up to 0.51% of the sample. These receptors have no identified antigens. Input material: blood, either unsorted or a sorted T cell fraction (not recorded which). The receptors here all came from a male donor with ankylosing spondylitis.

There are many counts of this clonotype. This rearrangement joins TRBV29-1 to TRBJ2-7; D is uncertain. The V end lost 3 bases, the J end lost 1 base, and 10 bases lay between the germline ends. The CDR3 length is 13 residues. Germline V gene data show CDR1 as SQVTM and CDR2 as ANQGSEA. CDR3 sequence reads: CSVDPGDSYEQYF. CDR3 nucleotide sequence: TGCAGCGTTGACCCTGGGGATTCCTACGAGCAGTACTTC.

This clonotype was seen only a few times. The chain is built from TRBV10-3 and TRBJ1-2; D might be TRBD1 (6 bases). Trimming left V 8 bases short and J 0 bases short, with 22 bases between. The CDR3 sequence is 17 residues long. CDR1 ENHRY and CDR2 SYGVKD come from the germline V gene. CDR3: CAIAASTGTQANYGYTF. The CDR3 DNA sequence: TGTGCCATCGCCGCCAGTACCGGGACACAAGCTAACTATGGCTACACCTTC.

The chain couples TRBV20-1 to TRBJ1-2; D gene uncertain. V was cut by 6 bases and J by 7 bases, with 24 bases left in between. The CDR3 sequence is 15 residues long. Per germline, CDR1 DFQATT and CDR2 SNEGSKA (reference sequence). For the CDR3, the DNA is TGCAGTGCCCTCCTCGGACCGTTCAGGACGGCTGGCTACACCTTC. Translating it yields CSALLGPFRTAGYTF.

This clonotype turned up a few times. This chain links TRBV6-6 with TRBJ1-5; D is unresolved. The germline gives CDR1 MNHNY, CDR2 SVGAGI (reference sequence). Trimming left V 8 bases short and J 3 bases short, with 14 bases between. The CDR3 contains 14 residues. The CDR3 DNA reads as TGTGCCAGCTCAGAGAGGCGGGACAATCAGCCCCAGCATTTT. Translating it yields CASSERRDNQPQHF.

This chain links TRBV20-1 with TRBJ2-5; D may be TRBD1 or TRBD2 (5 bases each). This CDR3 region has 15 residues. V was trimmed by 3 bases and J by 1 base, leaving 15 bases between them. In germline, CDR1 is DFQATT, CDR2 SNEGSKA (reference sequence). The CDR3, as DNA: TGCAGTGCTAGCCTTTGGGACGGGCCCCAAGAGACCCAGTACTTC. This codes for CSASLWDGPQETQYF.

This clonotype was seen more than once but under ten times. The rearrangement joins TRBV28 to TRBJ1-4, with 8 positions matching TRBD1. J gave up 6 bases and V 5 bases, and 8 bases lay outside the gene matches. Germline V gives CDR1 MDHEN, CDR2 SYDVKM. This CDR3 spans 15 amino acids. CDR3 loop: CASSESGTGYEKLFF. In DNA, the CDR3 is TGTGCCAGCAGTGAATCCGGGACAGGTTATGAAAAACTGTTTTTT.

V usage is TRBV9 and J usage is TRBJ1-1; D remains ambiguous. The germline V gene has CDR1 SGDLS and CDR2 YYNGEE. This CDR3 contains 15 residues. Trimming stripped 0 bases from V and 3 bases from J, with 12 bases between. CDR3 amino acids: CASSVVMTVYTEAFF. DNA for the CDR3: TGTGCCAGCAGCGTAGTGATGACGGTGTACACTGAAGCTTTCTTT. The entire variable domain, with the rest obtained from reference TRBV9 and TRBJ1-1, is as follows: DSGVTQTPKHLITATGQRVTLRCSPRSGDLSVYWYQQSLDQGLQFLIQYYNGEERAKGNILERFSAQQFPDLHSELNLSSLELGDSALYFCASSVVMTVYTEAFFGQGTRLTVV.

V gene TRBV18 combines with J gene TRBJ2-2; TRBD2 agrees at 7 bases. The J segment lost 3 bases and the V segment lost 0 bases, leaving 4 bases of the junction unmatched. The CDR3 sequence is 16 residues long. In germline, CDR1 is KGHSH, CDR2 LQKENI. The CDR3 here is CASSPPGLRDTGELFF. The CDR3 DNA follows: TGTGCCAGCTCACCACCGGGACTACGTGACACCGGGGAGCTGTTTTTT.

This clonotype has only a few counts. The chain combines TRBV7-9 with TRBJ2-7; 9 bases are a match to TRBD2. This CDR3 region has 15 residues. The ends lost 2 bases at V and 3 bases at J; junction bases unmatched: 5. Looked up from germline, CDR1 is SEHNR and CDR2 is FQNEAQ (reference sequence). In DNA form, the CDR3 reads TGTGCCAGCAGCTTATCAAGCGGGGGGTTCTACGAGCAGTACTTC. Translating gives CASSLSSGGFYEQYF.

The chain uses TRBV28 and TRBJ2-2; possible D gene TRBD1, 6 bases. There are 14 residues in the CDR3. Deletions cut 7 bases from V and 3 bases from J, with 12 bases between. Germline V lookup: CDR1 MDHEN, CDR2 SYDVKM. The CDR3 nucleotides read TGTGCCAGCAATTTCAGGGGATACACCGGGGAGCTGTTTTTT. This sequence encodes CASNFRGYTGELFF.

The chain has TRBV7-8 and TRBJ2-1; 11 bases agree with TRBD2. Trimming removed 1 base from V and 3 bases from J; junction bases left unmatched: 11. Germline V gene lookup returns CDR1 SGHVS and CDR2 FQNEAQ. This CDR3 has 19 residues. The CDR3 DNA sequence: TGTGCCAGCAGCTTAGGTCAGACAGGGACTAGCGGACTCTACAATGAGCAGTTCTTC. This codes for CASSLGQTGTSGLYNEQFF.

This CDR3 is CASSTQGDEQFF. The DNA for the CDR3 is TGTGCCAGCAGTACACAGGGCGATGAGCAGTTCTTC. The rearrangement links TRBV12-3 or TRBV12-4 to TRBJ2-1; D might be TRBD1 (6 bases). The CDR3 loop spans 12 amino acids. Between the trimmed V and J ends, which lost 5 bases and 8 bases, there was a span of 10 bases.

In this sample, this clonotype turned up many times. The gene calls are TRBV28 and TRBJ1-4; a weak D match, TRBD1 (5 bases). Germline V CDR1 and CDR2: MDHEN, SYDVKM. Trimming cost V 10 bases and J 3 bases, with 15 bases left between them. This CDR3 contains 14 residues. This chain's CDR3 is CATRSGTSNEKLFF. CDR3 DNA: TGTGCCACCCGGTCCGGGACTTCTAATGAAAAACTGTTTTTT.

This chain joins TRBV5-5 and TRBJ2-1, with 7 positions matching TRBD2. CDR3 size: 13 residues. Germline CDR1 SGHKS, CDR2 YYEKEE (reference sequence). The junction had 11 bases not matched to a gene; V was cut back by 1 base and J by 16 bases. This CDR3 reads CASSLSGDLSRFF. The DNA for the CDR3 is TGTGCCAGCAGCTTGAGCGGGGACCTTAGCAGATTCTTC.

Many counts were recorded for this clonotype. The chain combines TRBV20-1 with TRBJ1-4, with D possibly TRBD1 on 5 matching bases. Germline values: CDR1 DFQATT, CDR2 SNEGSKA (reference sequence). Trimming took 7 bases from V and 3 from J, leaving 12 bases between them. There are 13 residues in the CDR3. The CDR3 is CSGGGGANEKLFF. The CDR3, as DNA: TGCAGTGGAGGTGGGGGGGCTAATGAAAAACTGTTTTTT.

A few counts support this clonotype. The V gene is TRBV7-9, the J gene TRBJ2-1; 7 bases are shared with TRBD2. The germline V gene has CDR1 SEHNR and CDR2 FQNEAQ (reference sequence). The CDR3 is 13 amino acids. V shed 6 bases and J 9 bases; nucleotides not matched to a gene: 8. The CDR3 protein is CASSYTSVGEQFF. CDR3 bases: TGTGCCAGCAGTTATACTAGCGTCGGTGAGCAGTTCTTC.

This clonotype has ten or more counts. V gene TRBV6-1 combines with J gene TRBJ2-1; 9 bases align to TRBD2. The CDR3 contains 14 residues. CDR1 is MNHNS, CDR2 SASEGT, per germline. J lost 6 bases, V lost 11 bases, and 11 bases had no gene match. CDR3 in amino acids: CALRREGQVNEQFF. DNA for the CDR3: TGTGCCCTGCGGCGGGAGGGCCAGGTCAATGAGCAGTTCTTC.

This clonotype showed up just a few times. The rearrangement uses TRBV6-1 and TRBJ1-2; D is ambiguous. From germline, CDR1 is MNHNS and CDR2 SASEGT. Trimming took 6 bases from V and 8 from J, leaving 19 bases between them. The CDR3 is 14 amino acids. In nucleotides, the CDR3 is TGTGCCAGCAGCCATGGTCCTCGAACGTCGGGCTACACCTTC. Its translation: CASSHGPRTSGYTF.

The chain combines TRBV11-2 with TRBJ2-5, with no clear D. V dropped 4 bases and J dropped 4 bases, with 16 bases sitting between them. Looked up from germline, CDR1 is SGHAT and CDR2 is FQNNGV. The length of the CDR3 is 15 residues. The CDR3 DNA follows: TGTGCCAGCAGCTCCTCCCTCGGACGGGTAGAGACCCAGTACTTC. Its protein product is CASSSSLGRVETQYF.

This clonotype came up a few times. The rearrangement uses TRBV11-1 and TRBJ2-2; D unresolved. The CDR3 length is 14 residues. Per the germline V gene, CDR1 is SGHAT and CDR2 is FQDESV (reference sequence). The V and J ends lost 4 bases and 5 bases respectively, with 11 bases between them. CDR3 region: CASSSLVETGELFF. CDR3 DNA sequence: TGTGCCAGCAGCTCTTTAGTGGAAACCGGGGAGCTGTTTTTT.

This clonotype appeared a few times. The rearrangement links TRBV7-2 to TRBJ1-2; the D is unclear. This CDR3 comprises 14 residues. Germline CDR1 reads SGHTA; CDR2 reads FQGNSA. V gave up 2 bases and J gave up 0 bases, with 7 bases separating them. Here the CDR3 reads CASSLQPPNYGYTF. DNA of the CDR3: TGTGCCAGCAGCTTACAGCCTCCTAACTATGGCTACACCTTC.

This clonotype was seen at least ten times. The chain has TRBV6-5 and TRBJ2-3, with no clear D. V was clipped by 4 bases and J by 4 bases, with 12 bases between them. CDR1 MNHEY and CDR2 SVGAGI come from the germline V gene. The CDR3 sequence is 14 residues long. The chain's CDR3 is CASSLSDFSDTQYF. As DNA, the CDR3 is TGTGCCAGCAGTTTGTCGGATTTCTCAGATACGCAGTATTTT.

This clonotype was recorded many times. V and J are TRBV12-3 or TRBV12-4 and TRBJ1-4; the D is unclear. The CDR3 is made up of 14 amino acids. V was cut by 6 bases and J by 5 bases, with 13 bases left in between. CDR3 in DNA: TGTGCCAGCAGCCGGGCGGGTTCCAATGAAAAACTGTTTTTT. Translating gives CASSRAGSNEKLFF.